Listed below are T cell receptor beta chains from one sample, sequenced in a study of cytomegalovirus exposure and HLA in healthy donors. Clones were read by immunoSEQ multiplex PCR, and TCRdb kept only the in-frame ones, dropping some. The top ten clones hold roughly 8.3% of a sample with around 100,000 clones, under 70% of them seen once. Material: PBMCs. Source of these receptors: a man between 18 and 35 years old in good health and CMV-seropositive. Each CDR3 is given with its conserved first and last residue. Each record gives: CDR3 protein, J gene, V gene.

CASSRGTGNTGELFF | TRBJ2-2 | TRBV4-2
CASSGGTGDNNEQFF | TRBJ2-1 | TRBV6-6
CASSESAQQYF | TRBJ2-7 | TRBV10-1
CASSYSKPEHYGYTF | TRBJ1-2 | TRBV6-5
CASSLATSNQYF | TRBJ2-7 | TRBV11-3
CASSLVADNEQFF | TRBJ2-1 | TRBV5-1
CASSPPGQETQYF | TRBJ2-5 | TRBV5-4
CSAIRDTNQETQYF | TRBJ2-5 | TRBV29-1
CASSSKRQGATVYRNEQFF | TRBJ2-1 | TRBV5-1
CASSLSGTGTYEQYF | TRBJ2-7 | TRBV18
CASAHGTGVHGYTF | TRBJ1-2 | TRBV25-1
CATQATDKFPEQYF | TRBJ2-7 | TRBV10-3
CASSLEGQGREKLFF | TRBJ1-4 | TRBV7-9
CASSQGGTGMRGKLFF | TRBJ1-4 | TRBV14
CASSFPGQYNEQFF | TRBJ2-1 | TRBV7-2
CASSLKQAYATSPLHF | TRBJ1-6 | TRBV6-8